The source of this T cell receptor beta chain is a study of blood T cell repertoires in COVID-19. About the study: Sites in the United States, Italy and Spain provided acute and convalescent COVID-19 samples. T cells, B-cell-depleted T cells, or PBMCs supplied cDNA or gDNA.

Seattle researchers signed up patients amid active infection and tracked them longitudinally. Per the authors' pipeline: Using reference gene primer amplification, nucleated cell counts were estimated. Produced via immunoSEQ multiplex PCR; TCRdb's table is partial and in-frame only. That table is the source of V, J and clone size, and D and trimming were worked out from the DNA. The sample holds 140,000 or so clones; 84% are singletons and the top ten take less than 9%. V was clipped by 1 base and J by 3 bases, with 18 bases between them. CDR1 is LGHNA and CDR2 is YNFKEQ in the germline V gene. The CDR3 extends over 18 amino acids.

The sequence came from a man aged 25 to 40 with COVID-19, enrolled during active disease. The sample was peripheral blood. The rearrangement links TRBV4-2 to TRBJ1-4; D ambiguous. The CDR3 DNA reads TGTGCCAGCAGCCAAGGACCCATAACCACAGACCCTAATGAAAAACTGTTTTTT. Its protein is CASSQGPITTDPNEKLFF.